This TCR beta chain was retrieved from a study of T cells after yellow fever vaccination (dated by TCRdb to the late 2010s). For the study in its entirety: Libraries from fractions with low cell numbers were prepared with the SMART-Seq v4 Ultra Low Input RNA kit. Two healthy male donors, one aged 18 to 30 and one aged 30 to 39 years, were included in the cohort. To follow T-cell clones before and after primary and booster YFV17D yellow fever vaccination, bulk TCR alpha and beta repertoires were sequenced over time. Blood was collected at multiple timepoints before and after primary and secondary immunization, and bulk PBMC replicates and cell subsets were isolated.

The CDR3 spans 15 residues, from the cysteine through the phenylalanine. The sequence is cut down to CDR3 DNA, 45 bases in frame from base 1. V trim: 4 bases; J trim: 5 bases; unmatched bases: 11. CDR1 and CDR2 (SGHRS, YFSETQ) derive from the germline V gene. This specimen's treatment or condition label, per the study, means: live attenuated yellow fever vaccine strain. A standard Ficoll-Paque protocol was used to isolate PBMCs from peripheral blood. Dynabeads CD4 and CD8 positive selection kits were used to isolate the CD4 and CD8 T-cell fractions. TriZol was used to extract RNA from bulk PBMCs, from CD4 and CD8 fractions, and from dextramer-positive and dextramer-negative fractions. The table lists this clonotype with a few counts. The target of this receptor is not known. Base quality data are lacking; no much larger clone is found one base away. Synthesis of TCR cDNA relied on 5'RACE template switching, a step that introduced a universal primer site along with unique molecular identifiers. Priming for cDNA synthesis came from both the TCR alpha and TCR beta constant segments. Library amplification used two PCR steps, and the second PCR step added sample barcodes and sequencing adapters. Sequencing of libraries was done on Illumina HiSeq 2500 (2x100 bp) or NovaSeq (2x150 bp). As for the original processing: Demultiplexing of reads and collapsing into UMI consensus sequences were performed with MIGEC, and V(D)J alignment was carried out with MiXCR. Clonotypes responding to the vaccine were identified with edgeR on replicate PBMC samples, with the criteria of FDR below 0.01 and a log2 fold change above 5 up to day 15. CD4 or CD8 identity was assigned to each bulk clonotype according to whether the clonotype was present at higher abundance in the sequenced CD4 repertoire or the sequenced CD8 repertoire. The public reads were run again by TCRdb, first through fastp at Q25 and then through MiXCR, and only productive beta chains were kept. Rows with one shared CDR3 protein collapse into an entry with the most common genes and DNA. These V and J calls are TCRdb output, not the study's own analysis. This sample has roughly 63,000 distinct CDR3 sequences in its table, and approximately 8% of those were observed once. Roughly a third of the sample is held by the ten biggest clonotypes.

General conclusions and limits of the study: Most clones expanded after primary vaccination were re-detected after the booster (approximately 96% of CD4 and around nine tenths of CD8), suggesting broad memory maintenance. Computational filtering was required because FACS-sorted repertoires could contain abundant contaminating clonotypes from the bulk population. The secondary T-cell response was found to be weaker but faster than the primary response, with a peak reached on day 5 rather than on day 15. A small fraction of clonotypes showed up in both the CD4 and CD8 compartments, probably as a result of convergent recombination. Only a couple of donors were included in the study, so the extent to which the findings can be generalized is limited.

Sample: CD8+ T cells sorted from PBMCs, taken 15 days after the yellow fever booster vaccination. Rearrangement joined TRBV5-1 to TRBJ2-7; 8 junctional bases match TRBD2. This TCR was recovered from a man between 25 and 39 years old who received the YFV17D yellow fever vaccine. For the CDR3, the sequence is CASSPSAGVADEQYF. Here is the DNA: TGCGCCAGCAGCCCGTCAGCGGGAGTGGCGGACGAGCAGTACTTC. Beyond the CDR3, the reference TRBV5-1 and TRBJ2-7 genes provide the residues; the full variable domain reads: KAGVTQTPRYLIKTRGQQVTLSCSPISGHRSVSWYQQTPGQGLQFLFEYFSETQRNKGNFPGRFSGRQFSNSRSEMNVSTLELGDSALYLCASSPSAGVADEQYFGPGTRLTVT.